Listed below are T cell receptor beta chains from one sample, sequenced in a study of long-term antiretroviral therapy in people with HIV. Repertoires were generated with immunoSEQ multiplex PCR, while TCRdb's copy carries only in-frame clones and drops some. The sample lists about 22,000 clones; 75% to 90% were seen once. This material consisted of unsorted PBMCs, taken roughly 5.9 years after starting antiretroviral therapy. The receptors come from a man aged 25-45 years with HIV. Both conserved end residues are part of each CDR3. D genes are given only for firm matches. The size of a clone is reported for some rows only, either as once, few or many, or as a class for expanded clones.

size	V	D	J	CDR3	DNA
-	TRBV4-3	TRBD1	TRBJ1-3	CASSQGTAKGNTIYF	TGCGCCAGCAGCCAGGGGACAGCAAAAGGAAACACCATATATTTT
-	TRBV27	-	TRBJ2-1	CASSLGTESYNEQFF	TGTGCCAGCAGTTTAGGGACTGAGTCCTACAATGAGCAGTTCTTC
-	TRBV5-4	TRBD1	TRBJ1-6	CASSGTGTFNSPLHF	TGTGCCAGCAGCGGGACAGGGACATTTAATTCACCCCTCCACTTT
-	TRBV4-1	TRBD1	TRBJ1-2	CASSPRQGDHYGYTF	TGCGCCAGCAGCCCACGACAGGGCGATCACTATGGCTACACCTTC
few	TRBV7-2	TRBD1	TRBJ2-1	CASRTEQGSNEQFF	TGTGCCAGCAGGACCGAACAGGGGAGCAATGAGCAGTTCTTC
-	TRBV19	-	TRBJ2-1	CASNSGGASYNEQFF	TGTGCCAGTAACAGCGGCGGCGCATCATACAATGAGCAGTTCTTC
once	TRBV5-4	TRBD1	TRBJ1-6	CASSSGDRADSPLHF	TGTGCCAGCAGCTCGGGGGACAGGGCTGATTCACCCCTCCACTTT
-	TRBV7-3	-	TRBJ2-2	CASSKTGTGELFF	TGTGCCAGCAGCAAAACCGGGACCGGGGAGCTGTTTTTT
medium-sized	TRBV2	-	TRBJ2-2	CASSFTTTVLNTGELFF	TGTGCCAGCAGTTTCACCACGACAGTCCTCAACACCGGGGAGCTGTTTTTT
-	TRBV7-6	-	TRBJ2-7	CASSARVLFGEQYF	TGTGCCAGCAGCGCCAGGGTACTGTTCGGCGAGCAGTACTTC
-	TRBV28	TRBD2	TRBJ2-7	CASSSPLAATYEQYF	TGTGCCAGCAGTAGCCCCCTAGCGGCTACCTACGAGCAGTACTTC
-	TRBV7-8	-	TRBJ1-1	CASSWGSTEAFF	TGTGCCAGCAGCTGGGGGAGCACTGAAGCTTTCTTT
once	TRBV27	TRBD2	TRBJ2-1	CASSPGVAGDYNEQFF	TGTGCCAGCAGTCCCGGGGTAGCGGGAGACTACAATGAGCAGTTCTTC
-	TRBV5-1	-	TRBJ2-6	CASGDSGANVLTF	TGCGCCAGCGGAGACTCTGGGGCCAACGTCCTGACTTTC
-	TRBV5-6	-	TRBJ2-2	CASSYTGWNTGELFF	TGTGCCAGCAGCTATACGGGTTGGAACACCGGGGAGCTGTTTTTT
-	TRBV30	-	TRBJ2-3	CAWSDERDFRGDTQYF	TGTGCCTGGAGTGACGAAAGGGACTTTCGTGGAGATACGCAGTATTTT
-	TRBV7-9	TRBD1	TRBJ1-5	CASSLIQGGLGVNQPQHF	TGTGCCAGCAGCTTGATCCAAGGGGGCCTTGGGGTAAATCAGCCCCAGCATTTT